The 27 T cell receptor beta chains below all came from one sample that was sequenced in a study of human CD8 memory T cell subsets. TCR beta was sequenced from UMI-tagged 5' RACE libraries. From the 5' RACE reads, TCRdb lists one entry per CDR3 protein and no DNA. Here the sample table reports more than 10,000 distinct CDR3 sequences. Source material: CD8+ T cells from PBMCs. The receptors were gathered from a human donor in good health.

The chain joins TRBV5-5 to TRBJ2-4; TCRdb indicates TRBD1, and absent DNA this call remains unverified. The CDR3 extends over 14 amino acids. CDR1 and CDR2 from the germline V gene are SGHKS and YYEKEE (reference sequence). The CDR3 region is CASSFGTAKNIQYF.

The chain uses TRBV4-1 and TRBJ1-4; TCRdb's D call, TRBD1, is unchecked because there is no DNA. CDR1 and CDR2 (germline): MGHRA, YSYEKL. The CDR3 runs to 16 residues. CDR3 region: CASSQPPGTVDEKLFF.

The chain couples TRBV7-2 to TRBJ2-3; the D gene TCRdb calls, TRBD1, cannot be checked with no DNA. The CDR3 consists of 15 residues. CDR1 is SGHTA, CDR2 FQGNSA, per germline. The CDR3 here is CASSLVRGTTDTQYF.

This rearrangement joins TRBV28 to TRBJ2-5. Germline lookup yields CDR1 MDHEN and CDR2 SYDVKM. The CDR3 is 15 amino acids. The CDR3 is CASIHSHTSGETQYF.

The chain joins TRBV5-1 to TRBJ2-5; TCRdb reports TRBD1, a call that lacks DNA to check it against. The germline CDR1 and CDR2 sequences are SGHRS and YFSETQ. The CDR3 loop spans 12 amino acids. CDR3 region: CASSFGGETQYF.

This chain connects TRBV7-2 to TRBJ1-4; no DNA is available, so the TRBD1 call from TCRdb remains unchecked. The CDR3 length is 16 residues. CDR1 is SGHTA and CDR2 is FQGNSA in the germline V gene. The CDR3 sequence: CASSLGQFATNEKLFF.

The chain uses TRBV20-1 and TRBJ2-3. CDR1 and CDR2 from the germline V gene are DFQATT and SNEGSKA (reference sequence). There are 14 residues in the CDR3. Here the CDR3 reads CSARDRRKRDTQYF.

The CDR3 loop is CASSQEVNQPQHF. V and J are TRBV4-1 and TRBJ1-5. This CDR3 has 13 amino acids. Germline-derived CDR1 and CDR2 are MGHRA and YSYEKL.

This chain joins TRBV28 and TRBJ1-3; no DNA is available, so the TRBD1 call from TCRdb remains unchecked. This CDR3 spans 19 amino acids. Germline CDR1 and CDR2: MDHEN and SYDVKM. CDR3 in amino acids: CASSSMTVKQGGDGNTIYF.

The chain is built from TRBV7-9 and TRBJ2-1; lacking DNA, the TRBD1 call made by TCRdb goes unchecked. Germline CDR1 and CDR2: SEHNR and FQNEAQ (reference sequence). The CDR3 contains 15 residues. The CDR3 loop is CASSPMTGTYNEQFF.

This chain links TRBV7-9 with TRBJ2-3; TCRdb names TRBD1, which stays unverified in the absence of DNA. Germline CDR1 reads SEHNR; CDR2 reads FQNEAQ (reference sequence). The CDR3 sequence is 16 residues long. CDR3 region: CASSSRTGAGTDTQYF.

The V gene is TRBV19, the J gene TRBJ1-1. Looked up from germline, CDR1 is LNHDA and CDR2 is SQIVND (reference sequence). This CDR3 is built from 13 residues. The CDR3 sequence: CASSLSGNTEAFF.

The chain recombines TRBV28 with TRBJ1-1. Germline V gene sequence: CDR1 MDHEN, CDR2 SYDVKM. The CDR3 runs to 15 residues. The CDR3 spells CASSLRVGSNTEAFF.

The CDR3 protein is CASSLAQYNEQFF. V is TRBV5-5 and J is TRBJ2-1. This CDR3 comprises 13 residues. Germline V gives CDR1 SGHKS, CDR2 YYEKEE (reference sequence).

The rearrangement joins TRBV6-1 to TRBJ2-7. From germline, CDR1 is MNHNS and CDR2 SASEGT. This CDR3 region has 15 residues. The CDR3 is CASSDFQDTPYEQYF.

The V call is TRBV7-9, the J call TRBJ2-3; with no DNA, the TCRdb D assignment of TRBD1 cannot be verified. The CDR3 runs 15 residues. CDR1 is SEHNR, CDR2 FQNEAQ, per germline (reference sequence). The CDR3 region is CASSSKDRRTDTQYF.

Considering frequency, this clonotype is medium-sized. The chain recombines TRBV5-1 with TRBJ2-1; TCRdb designates TRBD1, a call that cannot be tested without DNA. This CDR3 has 15 residues. Germline V gene sequence: CDR1 SGHRS, CDR2 YFSETQ. The CDR3 loop is CASSSPGTGQIEQFF.

The chain employs TRBV27 and TRBJ2-7; TCRdb designates TRBD1, a call that cannot be tested without DNA. CDR1 is MNHEY and CDR2 is SMNVEV in the germline V gene (reference sequence). This CDR3 region has 13 residues. This chain's CDR3 is CASSLGGWGRQYF.

The rearrangement joins TRBV9 to TRBJ1-5; the D call from TCRdb, TRBD1, cannot be confirmed without DNA. Germline V lookup: CDR1 SGDLS, CDR2 YYNGEE. CDR3 length: 15 residues. Here the CDR3 reads CASGNGAYSNQPQHF.

The chain carries TRBV2 and TRBJ2-1; TCRdb designates TRBD2, a call that cannot be tested without DNA. This CDR3 spans 15 amino acids. Germline values: CDR1 SNHLY, CDR2 FYNNEI. CDR3: CASSPIAGGYNEQFF.

The gene calls are TRBV7-9 and TRBJ2-3. This CDR3 comprises 15 residues. Germline CDR1 is SEHNR and CDR2 is FQNEAQ (reference sequence). This chain's CDR3 is CASSLWGRDTDTQYF.

The chain carries TRBV9 and TRBJ2-3; the TCRdb call, TRBD1, lacks DNA for checking. Germline V gene data show CDR1 as SGDLS and CDR2 as YYNGEE. CDR3 length: 15 residues. The CDR3 sequence: CASSAPGGGTDTQYF. The complete variable domain, with remaining parts taken from reference TRBV9 and TRBJ2-3, reads DSGVTQTPKHLITATGQRVTLRCSPRSGDLSVYWYQQSLDQGLQFLIQYYNGEERAKGNILERFSAQQFPDLHSELNLSSLELGDSALYFCASSAPGGGTDTQYFGPGTRLTVL.

The chain is built from TRBV29-1 and TRBJ2-2; with no DNA, the TCRdb D assignment of TRBD2 cannot be verified. Germline assignment: CDR1 SQVTM and CDR2 ANQGSEA. The CDR3 has 15 residues. The CDR3 is CSVEGASTNTGELFF.

The rearrangement joins TRBV11-2 to TRBJ2-3; TCRdb designates TRBD1, a call that cannot be tested without DNA. The CDR3 totals 13 residues. CDR1 and CDR2 (germline): SGHAT, FQNNGV. CDR3: CASSPRPTDTQYF. Full variable domain (remainder filled in from reference TRBV11-2 and TRBJ2-3): EAGVAQSPRYKIIEKRQSVAFWCNPISGHATLYWYQQILGQGPKLLIQFQNNGVVDDSQLPKDRFSAERLKGVDSTLKIQPAKLEDSAVYLCASSPRPTDTQYFGPGTRLTVL.

CDR3 residues: CASSYVNTEAFF. The chain has TRBV6-2 or TRBV6-3 and TRBJ1-1. This CDR3 is 12 amino acids long. The germline CDR1 and CDR2 sequences are MNHEY and SVGEGT.

CDR3 loop: CASNELAGVHEQFF. The J gene is TRBJ2-1, the V gene TRBV27; lacking DNA, the TRBD2 call made by TCRdb goes unchecked. Germline values: CDR1 MNHEY, CDR2 SMNVEV (reference sequence). This CDR3 spans 14 amino acids.

The chain combines TRBV7-9 with TRBJ1-1. CDR3 length: 13 residues. Germline V gene data show CDR1 as SEHNR and CDR2 as FQNEAQ (reference sequence). CDR3 residues: CASSSSGNTEAFF.